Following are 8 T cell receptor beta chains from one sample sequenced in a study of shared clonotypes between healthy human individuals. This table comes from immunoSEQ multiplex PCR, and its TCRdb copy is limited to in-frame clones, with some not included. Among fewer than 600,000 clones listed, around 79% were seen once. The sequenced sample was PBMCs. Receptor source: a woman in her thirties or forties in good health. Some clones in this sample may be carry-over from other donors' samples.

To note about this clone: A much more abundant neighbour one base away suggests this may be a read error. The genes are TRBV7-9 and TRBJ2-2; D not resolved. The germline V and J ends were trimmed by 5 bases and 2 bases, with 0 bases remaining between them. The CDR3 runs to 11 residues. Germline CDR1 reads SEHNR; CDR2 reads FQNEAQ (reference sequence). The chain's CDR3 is CASSNTGELFF. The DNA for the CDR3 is TGTGCCAGCAGCAACACCGGGGAGCTGTTTTTT.

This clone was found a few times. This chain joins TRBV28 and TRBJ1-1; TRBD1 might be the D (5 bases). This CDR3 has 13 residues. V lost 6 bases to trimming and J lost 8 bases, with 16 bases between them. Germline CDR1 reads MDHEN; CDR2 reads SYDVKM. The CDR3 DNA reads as TGTGCCAGCAGCAGCAGGGCACGGGGGGAAGCTTTCTTT. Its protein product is CASSSRARGEAFF.

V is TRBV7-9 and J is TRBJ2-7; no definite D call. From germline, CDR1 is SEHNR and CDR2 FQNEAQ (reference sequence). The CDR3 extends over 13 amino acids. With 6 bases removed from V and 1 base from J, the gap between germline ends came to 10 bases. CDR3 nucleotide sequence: TGTGCCAGCAGGAGACCCTATTCCTACGAGCAGTACTTC. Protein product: CASRRPYSYEQYF.

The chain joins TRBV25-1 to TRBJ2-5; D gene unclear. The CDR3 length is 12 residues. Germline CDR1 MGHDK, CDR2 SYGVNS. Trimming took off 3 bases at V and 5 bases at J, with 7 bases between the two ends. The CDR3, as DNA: TGTGCCAGCAGTGAGCCCGGGGAGACCCAGTACTTC. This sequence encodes CASSEPGETQYF.

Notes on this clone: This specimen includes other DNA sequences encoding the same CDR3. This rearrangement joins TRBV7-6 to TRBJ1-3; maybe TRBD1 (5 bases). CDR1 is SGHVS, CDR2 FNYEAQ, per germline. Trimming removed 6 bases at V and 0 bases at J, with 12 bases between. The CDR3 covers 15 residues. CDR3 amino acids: CASSPRVYSGNTIYF. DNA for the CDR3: TGTGCCAGCAGTCCCAGGGTTTACTCTGGAAACACCATATATTTT.

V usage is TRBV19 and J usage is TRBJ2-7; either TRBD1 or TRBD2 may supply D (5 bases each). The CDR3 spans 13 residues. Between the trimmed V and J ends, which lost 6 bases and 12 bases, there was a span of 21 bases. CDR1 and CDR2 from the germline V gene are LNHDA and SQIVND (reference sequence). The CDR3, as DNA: TGTGCCAGTAGCGCCTCCCCAGGCAGGGAGTTGTACTTC. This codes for CASSASPGRELYF.

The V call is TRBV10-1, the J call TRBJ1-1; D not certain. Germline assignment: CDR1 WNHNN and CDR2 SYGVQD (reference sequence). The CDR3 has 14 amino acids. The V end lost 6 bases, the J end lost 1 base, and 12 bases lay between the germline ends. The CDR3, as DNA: TGCGCCAGCAGCGAATTCGGGAGGAACACTGAAGCTTTCTTT. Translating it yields CASSEFGRNTEAFF.

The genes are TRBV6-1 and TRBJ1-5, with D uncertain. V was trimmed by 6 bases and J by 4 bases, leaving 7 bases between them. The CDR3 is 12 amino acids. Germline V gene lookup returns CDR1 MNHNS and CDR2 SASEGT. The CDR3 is CASRQENQPQHF. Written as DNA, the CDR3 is TGTGCCAGCAGGCAGGAGAATCAGCCCCAGCATTTT.